This T cell receptor beta chain was obtained from a study of T cells of healthy individuals listed by TCRdb under 2018. Libraries were prepared through 5' RACE. Sequencing was performed on an Illumina MiSeq. The public reads were quality trimmed at Q25 with fastp and then assembled into clones with MiXCR by TCRdb, keeping productive beta chains. Here each entry gathers all rows of one CDR3 protein and keeps the most common genes and DNA. This sample holds 100,000 or so distinct CDR3 sequences; approximately 18% were observed only once. The ten largest account for 6.2% of the sample. The table lists this clonotype with many counts. Its specific antigen is unknown. No base quality values were provided; no much bigger clone lies one nucleotide off. CDR1 and CDR2 (SGHTA, FQGNSA) derive from the germline V gene. The CDR3 holds 15 amino acids from the cysteine to the phenylalanine. Just CDR3 DNA is preserved here, 45 bases in frame from base 1. Cut back by 6 bases and 4 bases, the V and J ends lie 18 bases apart.

The chain is assembled from TRBV7-2 and TRBJ1-2; the D gene is possibly TRBD1, with 6 bases matching. The receptor was isolated from a human donor in good health. The nucleotides read TGTGCCAGCAGTCCCGACCAAGGACAGACCTATGGCTACACCTTC. Its protein reads: CASSPDQGQTYGYTF.